What follows are 11 T cell receptor beta chains derived from one specimen sequenced in a study of T cell repertoires in cytomegalovirus infection. MiXCR, applied by TCRdb to the reads, yields one record per CDR3 protein. In the table there are 20,000 to 25,000 distinct CDR3 sequences, around 40% of which are singletons. Their specific antigens are unknown. The input for sequencing was CD8+ T cells from cultured PBMCs, taken from culture after CMV antigen stimulation. Every receptor here comes from a human donor in good health (CMV status not recorded). Some clones in this sample may be carry-over from other donors' samples.

This rearrangement joins TRBV7-2 to TRBJ2-5, with D possibly being TRBD2 (7 bases). The CDR3 spans 15 residues. V lost 1 base and J lost 10, with 19 bases in between. CDR1 is SGHTA, CDR2 FQGNSA, per germline. CDR3 DNA: TGTGCCAGCAGCTTAGGCGGGGGCGCCCTGTGGGACCAGTACTTC. Its protein is CASSLGGGALWDQYF.

This clonotype was observed a few times. The V and J genes are TRBV27 and TRBJ2-2, with 11 bases that match TRBD2. In germline, CDR1 is MNHEY, CDR2 SMNVEV (reference sequence). After removal of 6 bases from V and 6 bases from J, the junction contained 9 bases not matched to a gene. The CDR3 length is 16 residues. CDR3 DNA: TGTGCCAGCAGCCGTCTAGCGGGGGGTCAATCCGGGGAGCTGTTTTTT. This gives the protein CASSRLAGGQSGELFF.

The CDR3 DNA reads as TGTGCCAGCAGCCCAGGGGCGGGTTACGAGCAGTACTTC. Protein: CASSPGAGYEQYF. This chain connects TRBV7-9 to TRBJ2-7; tentative D call: TRBD1 (6 bases). Germline V gene lookup returns CDR1 SEHNR and CDR2 FQNEAQ (reference sequence). V gave up 5 bases and J gave up 4 bases, with 12 bases separating them. The CDR3 contains 13 residues.

This clonotype was seen ten or more times. The chain combines TRBV4-3 with TRBJ1-6; possible D gene TRBD1, 5 bases. V was cut by 0 bases and J by 7 bases, with 13 bases left in between. This CDR3 contains 16 residues. Germline V gene sequence: CDR1 LGHNA, CDR2 YSLEER. CDR3 loop: CASSQDRGLTNSPLHF. The DNA of the CDR3 is TGCGCCAGCAGCCAAGATCGGGGCCTAACGAATTCACCCCTCCACTTT.

The rearrangement links TRBV30 to TRBJ1-1, with a tentative D call TRBD1 (5 bases). This CDR3 has 13 amino acids. Germline-derived CDR1 and CDR2 are GTSNPN and SVGIG (reference sequence). Trimming removed 4 bases at V and 1 base at J, with 10 bases between. In nucleotides, the CDR3 is TGTGCCTGGAATTACGGACAGAACACTGAAGCTTTCTTT. Its protein product is CAWNYGQNTEAFF.

This clonotype has just a few counts. The J gene is TRBJ1-3, the V gene TRBV28; possible D gene TRBD1, 5 bases. Trimming stripped 6 bases from V and 0 bases from J, with 12 bases between. CDR3 length equals 15 residues. CDR1 is MDHEN and CDR2 is SYDVKM in the germline V gene. DNA of the CDR3: TGTGCCAGCAGACAGGAGAAACGCTCTGGAAACACCATATATTTT. Translated, it gives CASRQEKRSGNTIYF.

This rearrangement joins TRBV27 to TRBJ1-4; 8 positions agree with TRBD1. With 3 bases clipped from V and 7 bases from J, the junction kept 10 bases outside the gene matches. CDR3 size: 16 residues. CDR1 and CDR2 from the germline V gene are MNHEY and SMNVEV (reference sequence). The CDR3 DNA reads as TGTGCCAGCAGTTTTAACAGGGGGGGTTTCGCTGAAAAACTGTTTTTT. Its protein product is CASSFNRGGFAEKLFF.

This chain joins TRBV4-1 and TRBJ1-4, with 7 bases identical to TRBD1. The CDR3 loop spans 14 amino acids. The V and J ends lost 4 bases and 7 bases, in that order; junction bases with no gene match: 6. Germline V gene lookup returns CDR1 MGHRA and CDR2 YSYEKL. The CDR3 bases are TGCGCCAGCAGCCTTGGACAGGCCGGTGAAAAACTGTTTTTT. Translating it yields CASSLGQAGEKLFF.

This chain uses TRBV9 with TRBJ2-2, with 11 bases aligning to TRBD2. The CDR3 runs to 17 residues. CDR1 SGDLS and CDR2 YYNGEE come from the germline V gene. Unmatched junction bases numbered 3, after V lost 0 bases and J lost 2 bases. The CDR3 loop is CASSVGLAGLNTGELFF. CDR3 in DNA: TGTGCCAGCAGCGTAGGACTAGCGGGGCTAAACACCGGGGAGCTGTTTTTT.

This clonotype came up a few times. The chain has TRBV7-9 and TRBJ1-1; 7 bases are shared with TRBD1. The CDR3 is 14 residues long. The V gene's germline CDR1 is SEHNR and CDR2 FQNEAQ (reference sequence). V lost 0 bases, J lost 4 bases, and 2 bases stayed unmatched. CDR3 coding DNA: TGTGCCAGCAGCTTAGCGAACAGGGGCACTGAAGCTTTCTTT. Translated, it gives CASSLANRGTEAFF. Drawing the rest from reference TRBV7-9 and TRBJ1-1, the complete variable domain is DTGVSQNPRHKITKRGQNVTFRCDPISEHNRLYWYRQTLGQGPEFLTYFQNEAQLEKSRLLSDRFSAERPKGSFSTLEIQRTEQGDSAMYLCASSLANRGTEAFFGQGTRLTVV.

This clonotype has ten or more counts. The rearrangement uses TRBV7-2 and TRBJ2-5; D perhaps matches TRBD1 (6 bases). The V and J ends lost 4 bases and 6 bases respectively, with 12 bases between them. The CDR3 consists of 13 residues. From germline, CDR1 is SGHTA and CDR2 FQGNSA. The CDR3 DNA follows: TGTGCCAGCAGCTCTTCACAGGGTCAGACCCAGTACTTC. It encodes CASSSSQGQTQYF.